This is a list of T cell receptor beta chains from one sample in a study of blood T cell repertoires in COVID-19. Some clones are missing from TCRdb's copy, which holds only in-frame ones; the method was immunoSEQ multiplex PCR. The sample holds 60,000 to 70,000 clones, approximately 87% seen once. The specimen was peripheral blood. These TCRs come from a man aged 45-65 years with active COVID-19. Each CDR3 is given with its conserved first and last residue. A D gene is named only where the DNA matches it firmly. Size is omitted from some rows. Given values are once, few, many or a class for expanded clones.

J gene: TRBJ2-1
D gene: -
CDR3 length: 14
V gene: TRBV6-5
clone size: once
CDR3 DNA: TGTGCCAGCACAAACAGGGCCAGGAACAATGAGCAGTTCTTC
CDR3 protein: CASTNRARNNEQFF

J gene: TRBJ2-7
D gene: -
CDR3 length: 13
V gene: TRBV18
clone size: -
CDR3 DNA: TGTGCCAGCTCATACTGGGACAAAATGGAGCAGTACTTC
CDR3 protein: CASSYWDKMEQYF

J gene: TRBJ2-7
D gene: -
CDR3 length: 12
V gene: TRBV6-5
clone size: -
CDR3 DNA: TGTGCCAGCACCCCCTTAGGGGGCGAGCAGTACTTC
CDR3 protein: CASTPLGGEQYF

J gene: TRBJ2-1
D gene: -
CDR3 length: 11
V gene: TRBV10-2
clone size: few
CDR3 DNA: TGCGCCAGCAGTGATTCGGATGAGCAGTTCTTC
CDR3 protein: CASSDSDEQFF

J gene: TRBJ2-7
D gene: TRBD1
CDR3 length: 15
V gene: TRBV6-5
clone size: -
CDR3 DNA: TGTGCCAGCAGACCCGTAGGGACAGGGTTTTACGAGCAGTACTTC
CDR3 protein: CASRPVGTGFYEQYF

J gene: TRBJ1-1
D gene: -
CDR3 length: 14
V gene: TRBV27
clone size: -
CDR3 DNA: TGTGCCAGCAGTTTATCCCAGGGGCAAACTGAAGCTTTCTTT
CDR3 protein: CASSLSQGQTEAFF

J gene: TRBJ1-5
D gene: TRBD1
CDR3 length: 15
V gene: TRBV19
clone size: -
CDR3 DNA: TGTGCCAGTAGTACCGGGACAGGGTTGCTTCAGCCCCAGCATTTT
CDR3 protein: CASSTGTGLLQPQHF

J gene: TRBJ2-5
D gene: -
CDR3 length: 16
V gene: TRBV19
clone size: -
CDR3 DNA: TGTGCCAGTAGTTATTTTGTTGGACGGGGGTCGGAGACCCAGTACTTC
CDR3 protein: CASSYFVGRGSETQYF

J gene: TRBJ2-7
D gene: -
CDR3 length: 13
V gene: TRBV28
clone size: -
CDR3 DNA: TGTGCCAGCAGGCCTCCGGGAATATACGAGCAGTACTTC
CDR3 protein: CASRPPGIYEQYF

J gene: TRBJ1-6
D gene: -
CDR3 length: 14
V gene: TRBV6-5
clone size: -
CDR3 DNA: TGTGCCAGCAGGCCCCTCCAGGGAAATTCACCCCTCCACTTT
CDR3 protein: CASRPLQGNSPLHF

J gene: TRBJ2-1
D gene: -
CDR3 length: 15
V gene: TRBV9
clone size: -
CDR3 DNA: TGTGCCAGCAGCGCACAGGGACCAACCTACAATGAGCAGTTCTTC
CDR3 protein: CASSAQGPTYNEQFF

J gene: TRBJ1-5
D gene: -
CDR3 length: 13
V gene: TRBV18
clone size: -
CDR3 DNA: TGTGCCAGCTCACCGGCGGTCGATCAGCCCCAGCATTTT
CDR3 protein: CASSPAVDQPQHF

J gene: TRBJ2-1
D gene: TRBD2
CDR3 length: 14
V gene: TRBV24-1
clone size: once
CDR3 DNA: TGTGCCACCAGTGAAGCGGGGGGGCGGGATGAGCAGTTCTTC
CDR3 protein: CATSEAGGRDEQFF

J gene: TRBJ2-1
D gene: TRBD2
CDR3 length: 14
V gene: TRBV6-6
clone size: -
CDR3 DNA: TGTGCCAGCAGCACTAGCGGGAGGTACAATGAGCAGTTCTTC
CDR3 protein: CASSTSGRYNEQFF

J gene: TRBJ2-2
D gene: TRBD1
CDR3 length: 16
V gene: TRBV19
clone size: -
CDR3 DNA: TGTGCCAGTAGAGTTACCGGGACAGGGAACACCGGGGAGCTGTTTTTT
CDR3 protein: CASRVTGTGNTGELFF

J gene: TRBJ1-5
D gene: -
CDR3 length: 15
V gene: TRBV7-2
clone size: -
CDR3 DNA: TGTGCCAGCAGCTTTTTATTCCAGGGTCAACAGCCCCAGCATTTT
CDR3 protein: CASSFLFQGQQPQHF

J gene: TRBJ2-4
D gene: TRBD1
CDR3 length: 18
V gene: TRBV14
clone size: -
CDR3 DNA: TGTGCCAGCAGCCCAGGACTTAGACAGGGGGCGACCAAAAACATTCAGTACTTC
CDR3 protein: CASSPGLRQGATKNIQYF